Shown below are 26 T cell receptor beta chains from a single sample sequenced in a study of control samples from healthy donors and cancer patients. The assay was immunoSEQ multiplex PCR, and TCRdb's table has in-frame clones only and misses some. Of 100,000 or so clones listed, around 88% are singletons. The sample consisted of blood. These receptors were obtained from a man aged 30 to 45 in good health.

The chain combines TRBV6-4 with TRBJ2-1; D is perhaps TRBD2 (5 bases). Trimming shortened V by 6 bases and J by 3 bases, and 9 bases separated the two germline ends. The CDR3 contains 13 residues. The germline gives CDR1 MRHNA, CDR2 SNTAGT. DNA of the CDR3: TGTGCCAGCAGCAGCGGCCTCTACAATGAGCAGTTCTTC. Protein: CASSSGLYNEQFF.

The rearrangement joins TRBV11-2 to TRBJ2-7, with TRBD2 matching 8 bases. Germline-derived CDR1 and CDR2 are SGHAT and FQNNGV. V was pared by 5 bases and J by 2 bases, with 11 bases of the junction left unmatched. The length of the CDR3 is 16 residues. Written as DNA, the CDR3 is TGTGCCAGCAGCACCTTTACTAGCGGACACCCCTACGAGCAGTACTTC. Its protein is CASSTFTSGHPYEQYF.

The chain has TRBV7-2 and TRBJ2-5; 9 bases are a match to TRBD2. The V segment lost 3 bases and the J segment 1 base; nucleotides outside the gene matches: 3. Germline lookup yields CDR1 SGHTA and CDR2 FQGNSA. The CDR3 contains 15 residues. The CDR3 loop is CASSLRTSVQETQYF. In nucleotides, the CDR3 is TGTGCCAGCAGCTTGAGGACTAGCGTCCAAGAGACCCAGTACTTC.

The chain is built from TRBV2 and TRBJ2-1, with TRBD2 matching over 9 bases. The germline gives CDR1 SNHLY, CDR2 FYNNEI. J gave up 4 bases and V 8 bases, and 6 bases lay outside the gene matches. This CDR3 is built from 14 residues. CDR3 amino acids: CASEGLAEYNEQFF. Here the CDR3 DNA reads TGTGCCAGCGAGGGACTAGCCGAATACAATGAGCAGTTCTTC.

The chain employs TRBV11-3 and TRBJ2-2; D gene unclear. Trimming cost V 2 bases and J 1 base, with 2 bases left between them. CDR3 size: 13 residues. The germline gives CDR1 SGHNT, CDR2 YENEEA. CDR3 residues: CASSLLNTGELFF. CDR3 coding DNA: TGTGCCAGCAGCTTACTGAACACCGGGGAGCTGTTTTTT. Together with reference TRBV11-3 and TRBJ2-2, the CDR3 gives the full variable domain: EAGVVQSPRYKIIEKKQPVAFWCNPISGHNTLYWYLQNLGQGPELLIRYENEEAVDDSQLPKDRFSAERLKGVDSTLKIQPAELGDSAVYLCASSLLNTGELFFGEGSRLTVL.

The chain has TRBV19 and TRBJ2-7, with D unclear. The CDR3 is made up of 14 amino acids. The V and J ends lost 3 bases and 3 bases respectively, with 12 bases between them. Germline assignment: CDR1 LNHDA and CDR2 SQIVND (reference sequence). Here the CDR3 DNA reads TGTGCCAGTAGTATGTCCTTTCAGATCTACGAGCAGTACTTC. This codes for CASSMSFQIYEQYF. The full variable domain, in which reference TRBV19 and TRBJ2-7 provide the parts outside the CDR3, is DGGITQSPKYLFRKEGQNVTLSCEQNLNHDAMYWYRQDPGQGLRLIYYSQIVNDFQKGDIAEGYSVSREKKESFPLTVTSAQKNPTAFYLCASSMSFQIYEQYFGPGTRLTVT.

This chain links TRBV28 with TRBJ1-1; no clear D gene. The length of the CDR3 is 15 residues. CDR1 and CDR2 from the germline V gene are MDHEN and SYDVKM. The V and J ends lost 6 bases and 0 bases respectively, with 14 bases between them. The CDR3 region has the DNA TGTGCCAGCAGCGGGAAGTTACAGATGAACACTGAAGCTTTCTTT. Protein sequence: CASSGKLQMNTEAFF.

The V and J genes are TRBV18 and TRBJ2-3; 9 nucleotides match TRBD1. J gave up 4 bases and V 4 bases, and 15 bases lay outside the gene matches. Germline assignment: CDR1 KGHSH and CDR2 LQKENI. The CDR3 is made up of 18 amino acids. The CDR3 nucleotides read TGTGCCAGCTCACACGGGGACAGGGCTTTGCGCGGTGCAGATACGCAGTATTTT. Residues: CASSHGDRALRGADTQYF.

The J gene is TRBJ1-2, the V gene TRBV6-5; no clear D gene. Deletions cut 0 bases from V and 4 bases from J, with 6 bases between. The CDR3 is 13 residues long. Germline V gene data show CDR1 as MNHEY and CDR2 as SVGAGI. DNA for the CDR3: TGTGCCAGCAGTTACTCGCTCAGCTATGGCTACACCTTC. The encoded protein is CASSYSLSYGYTF.

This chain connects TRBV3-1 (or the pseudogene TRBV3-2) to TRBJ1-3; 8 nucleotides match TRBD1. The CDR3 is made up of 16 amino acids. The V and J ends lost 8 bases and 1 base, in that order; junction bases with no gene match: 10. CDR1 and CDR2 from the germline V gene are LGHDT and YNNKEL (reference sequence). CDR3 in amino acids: CASQDRQGISGNTIYF. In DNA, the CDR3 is TGTGCCAGCCAAGACAGACAGGGGATTTCTGGAAACACCATATATTTT.

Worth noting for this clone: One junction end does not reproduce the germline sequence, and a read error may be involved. The CDR3, as DNA: TGTGCCAGCAGCGAATCGACGGCCGGGGAGCTGTTTTTT. It is translated as CASSESTAGELFF. The J gene is TRBJ2-2, the V gene TRBV25-1; D uncertain. The CDR3 totals 13 residues. Germline-derived CDR1 and CDR2 are MGHDK and SYGVNS. Filled out from reference TRBV25-1 and TRBJ2-2, the complete variable domain reads EADIYQTPRYLVIGTGKKITLECSQTMGHDKMYWYQQDPGMELHLIHYSYGVNSTEKGDLSSESTVSRIRTEHFPLTLESARPSHTSQYLCASSESTAGELFFGEGSRLTVL.

The CDR3 coding sequence is TGTGCCAGCAGTCTGAACGAGGGCAGCACTGAAGCTTTCTTT. Translating gives CASSLNEGSTEAFF. V usage is TRBV6-5 and J usage is TRBJ1-1; D is undetermined. Germline CDR1 is MNHEY and CDR2 is SVGAGI. The CDR3 is 14 residues long. Trimming pared 5 bases from V and 4 bases from J, leaving 14 bases between.

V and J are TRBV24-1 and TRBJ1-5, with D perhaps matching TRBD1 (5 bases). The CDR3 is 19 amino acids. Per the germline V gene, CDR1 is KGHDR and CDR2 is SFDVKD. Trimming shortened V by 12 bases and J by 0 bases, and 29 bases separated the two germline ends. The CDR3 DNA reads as TGTGCCTTCACCAGTGATTTAGGGGCCAGCCATGATAGCAATCAGCCCCAGCATTTT. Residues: CAFTSDLGASHDSNQPQHF.

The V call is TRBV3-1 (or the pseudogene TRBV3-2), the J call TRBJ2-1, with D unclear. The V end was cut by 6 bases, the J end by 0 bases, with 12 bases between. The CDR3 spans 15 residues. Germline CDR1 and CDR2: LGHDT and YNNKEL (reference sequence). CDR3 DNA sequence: TGTGCCAGCAGTCCACACGATTTCTCCTACAATGAGCAGTTCTTC. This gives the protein CASSPHDFSYNEQFF.

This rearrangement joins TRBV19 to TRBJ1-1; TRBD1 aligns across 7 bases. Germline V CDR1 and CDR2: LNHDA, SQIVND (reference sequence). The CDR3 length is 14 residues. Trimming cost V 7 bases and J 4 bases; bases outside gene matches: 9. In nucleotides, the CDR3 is TGTGCCAGTACCCCGACAGGGAGGCCCACTGAAGCTTTCTTT. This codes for CASTPTGRPTEAFF.

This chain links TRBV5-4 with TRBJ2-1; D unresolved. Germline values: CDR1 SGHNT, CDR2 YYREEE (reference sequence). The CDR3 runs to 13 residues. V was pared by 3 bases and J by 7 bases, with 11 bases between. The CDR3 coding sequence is TGTGCCAGCAGCTACCCGAAAAGTAATGAGCAGTTCTTC. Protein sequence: CASSYPKSNEQFF.

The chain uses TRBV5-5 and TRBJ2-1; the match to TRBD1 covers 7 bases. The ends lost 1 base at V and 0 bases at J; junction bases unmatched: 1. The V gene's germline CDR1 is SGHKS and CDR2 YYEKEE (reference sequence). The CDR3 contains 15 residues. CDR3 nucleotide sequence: TGTGCCAGCAGCTTGAACAGGGGCTCCTACAATGAGCAGTTCTTC. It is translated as CASSLNRGSYNEQFF.

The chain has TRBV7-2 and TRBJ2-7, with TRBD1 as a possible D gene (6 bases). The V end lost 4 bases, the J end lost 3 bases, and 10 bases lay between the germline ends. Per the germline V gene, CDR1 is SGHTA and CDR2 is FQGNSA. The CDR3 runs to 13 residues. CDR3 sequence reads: CASSSGQNYEQYF. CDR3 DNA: TGTGCCAGCAGCTCGGGACAAAACTACGAGCAGTACTTC.

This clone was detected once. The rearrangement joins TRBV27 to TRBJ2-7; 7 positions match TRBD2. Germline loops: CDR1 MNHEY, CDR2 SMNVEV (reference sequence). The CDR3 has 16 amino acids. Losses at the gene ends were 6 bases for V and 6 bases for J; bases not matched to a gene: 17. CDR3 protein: CASSSPSSGRLLEQYF. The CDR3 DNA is TGTGCCAGCAGCTCCCCCTCTAGCGGCCGTCTGCTCGAGCAGTACTTC.

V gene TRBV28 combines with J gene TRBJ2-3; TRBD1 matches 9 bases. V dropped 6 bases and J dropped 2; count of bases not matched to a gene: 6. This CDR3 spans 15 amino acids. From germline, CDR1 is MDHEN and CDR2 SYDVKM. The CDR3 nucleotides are TGTGCCAGCAGCTCCGGGACAGGGACCACAGATACGCAGTATTTT. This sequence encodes CASSSGTGTTDTQYF.

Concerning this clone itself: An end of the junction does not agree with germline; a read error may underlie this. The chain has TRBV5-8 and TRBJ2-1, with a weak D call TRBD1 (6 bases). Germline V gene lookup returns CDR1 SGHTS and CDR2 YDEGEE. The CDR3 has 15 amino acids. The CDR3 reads CVSSLGAGDNNEQFF. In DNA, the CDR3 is TGTGTCAGCAGCTTGGGCGCAGGGGATAACAATGAGCAGTTCTTC.

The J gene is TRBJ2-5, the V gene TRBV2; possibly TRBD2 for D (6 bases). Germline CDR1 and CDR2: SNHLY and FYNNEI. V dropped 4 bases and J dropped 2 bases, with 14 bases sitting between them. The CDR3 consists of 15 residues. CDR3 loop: CASSGVIGRQETQYF. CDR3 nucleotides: TGTGCCAGCAGTGGGGTGATAGGGAGGCAAGAGACCCAGTACTTC. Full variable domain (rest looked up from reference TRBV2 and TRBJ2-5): EPEVTQTPSHQVTQMGQEVILRCVPISNHLYFYWYRQILGQKVEFLVSFYNNEISEKSEIFDDQFSVERPDGSNFTLKIRSTKLEDSAMYFCASSGVIGRQETQYFGPGTRLLVL.

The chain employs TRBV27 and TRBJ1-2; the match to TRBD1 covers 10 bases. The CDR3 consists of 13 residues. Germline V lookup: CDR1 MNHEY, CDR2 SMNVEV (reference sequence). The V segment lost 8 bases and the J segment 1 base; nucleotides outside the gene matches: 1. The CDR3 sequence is CASWDRGNYGYTF. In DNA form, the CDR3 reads TGTGCCAGCTGGGACAGGGGTAACTATGGCTACACCTTC.

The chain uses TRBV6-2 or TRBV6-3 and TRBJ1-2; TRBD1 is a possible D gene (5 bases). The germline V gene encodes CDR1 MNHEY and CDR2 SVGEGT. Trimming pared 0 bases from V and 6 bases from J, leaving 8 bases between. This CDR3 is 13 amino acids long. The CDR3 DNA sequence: TGTGCCAGCAGTTACTCGAGCAGGGATGGCTACACCTTC. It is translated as CASSYSSRDGYTF.

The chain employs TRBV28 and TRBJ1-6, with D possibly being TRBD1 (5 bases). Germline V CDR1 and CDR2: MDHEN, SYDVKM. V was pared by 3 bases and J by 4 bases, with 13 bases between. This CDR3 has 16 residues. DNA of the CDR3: TGTGCCAGCAGTTTTATCTTGGGACCGTATAATTCACCCCTCCACTTT. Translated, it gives CASSFILGPYNSPLHF.

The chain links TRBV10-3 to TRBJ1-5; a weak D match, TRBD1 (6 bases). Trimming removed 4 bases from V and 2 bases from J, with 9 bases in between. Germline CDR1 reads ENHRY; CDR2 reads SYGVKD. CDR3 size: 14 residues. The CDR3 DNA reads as TGTGCCATCAGTGCAGGGGTCGGCAATCAGCCCCAGCATTTT. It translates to CAISAGVGNQPQHF.